Each of the 23 T cell receptor beta chains below was sequenced from the same sample in a study of shared clonotypes between healthy human individuals. The repertoire was sequenced with immunoSEQ multiplex PCR; TCRdb's copy has only in-frame clones and lacks some. Among approximately 700,000 clones listed, roughly 72% were seen once. The specimen sequenced was memory CD4+ T cells sorted from blood. Subset here: CD45RA-negative fraction. The receptors come from a woman aged 25 to 39 in good health.

The chain carries TRBV28 and TRBJ2-1, with a tentative D call TRBD2 (5 bases). V gave up 3 bases and J gave up 4 bases, with 13 bases separating them. CDR3 size: 15 residues. Per germline, CDR1 MDHEN and CDR2 SYDVKM. The DNA for the CDR3 is TGTGCCAGCAGTTTTTTCCGGACTTATTACAATGAGCAGTTCTTC. It is translated as CASSFFRTYYNEQFF.

The V and J genes are TRBV30 and TRBJ1-2; 8 bases are shared with TRBD1. Germline V gene sequence: CDR1 GTSNPN, CDR2 SVGIG (reference sequence). The CDR3 length is 15 residues. The V gene end was trimmed by 4 bases and the J gene end by 2 bases; junction bases not matched to a gene: 9. The CDR3 DNA reads TGTGCCTGGAAAGACGGGACAGGCACGAACTATGGCTACACCTTC. Amino acids: CAWKDGTGTNYGYTF.

This clone was seen only a few times. This chain links TRBV18 with TRBJ2-3; TRBD1 agrees at 9 bases. Trimming removed 2 bases from V and 1 base from J; junction bases left unmatched: 1. Germline-derived CDR1 and CDR2 are KGHSH and LQKENI. The CDR3 totals 15 residues. CDR3 sequence reads: CASSPNRGRTDTQYF. The CDR3 DNA is TGTGCCAGCTCACCAAACAGGGGGCGCACAGATACGCAGTATTTT.

This rearrangement joins TRBV19 to TRBJ1-5; the D gene is possibly TRBD1 (6 bases). The CDR3 loop spans 16 amino acids. Trimming cost V 6 bases and J 2 bases, with 17 bases left between them. Germline-derived CDR1 and CDR2 are LNHDA and SQIVND (reference sequence). This chain's CDR3 is CASRRQETTGNQPQHF. As DNA, the CDR3 is TGTGCCAGTAGGAGACAGGAGACTACCGGCAATCAGCCCCAGCATTTT.

The rearrangement links TRBV2 to TRBJ2-2, with D perhaps matching TRBD2 (6 bases). The CDR3 runs to 16 residues. Trimming took off 4 bases at V and 0 bases at J, with 12 bases between the two ends. Germline V gene lookup returns CDR1 SNHLY and CDR2 FYNNEI. In DNA, the CDR3 is TGTGCCAGCAGTGGATGGGGACTCGCGAACACCGGGGAGCTGTTTTTT. It encodes CASSGWGLANTGELFF.

The chain carries TRBV19 and TRBJ1-1; 11 bases map to TRBD1. The CDR3 is 15 amino acids. The ends lost 6 bases at V and 5 bases at J; junction bases unmatched: 8. The germline V gene encodes CDR1 LNHDA and CDR2 SQIVND (reference sequence). In DNA form, the CDR3 reads TGTGCCAGTAGCCAATTGTGGGACAGGGGGACTGAAGCTTTCTTT. It encodes CASSQLWDRGTEAFF.

The chain joins TRBV19 to TRBJ1-2; 9 nucleotides align to TRBD1. The germline CDR1 and CDR2 sequences are LNHDA and SQIVND (reference sequence). Trimming at V came to 6 bases and at J to 8 bases, leaving 13 bases not matched to a gene. This CDR3 has 15 residues. The CDR3 region has the DNA TGTGCCAGTAGAGATACCGGGACAGGGACGAGAGGCTACACCTTC. Translating it yields CASRDTGTGTRGYTF.

The chain recombines TRBV19 with TRBJ1-1; 8 bases line up with TRBD1. This CDR3 has 15 amino acids. The V gene's germline CDR1 is LNHDA and CDR2 SQIVND (reference sequence). V dropped 3 bases and J dropped 5; count of bases not matched to a gene: 8. CDR3: CASSISGGVSTEAFF. As DNA, the CDR3 is TGTGCCAGTAGTATTTCAGGGGGCGTAAGTACTGAAGCTTTCTTT.

A few counts support this clone. This rearrangement joins TRBV5-1 to TRBJ2-6; D is perhaps TRBD2 (6 bases). This CDR3 region has 16 residues. Germline lookup yields CDR1 SGHRS and CDR2 YFSETQ. V was shortened by 6 bases and J by 1 base, with 14 bases between the two germline ends. Written as DNA, the CDR3 is TGCGCCAGCAACCACGGTGGGGGGTCTGGGGCCAACGTCCTGACTTTC. Amino acids: CASNHGGGSGANVLTF.

The V call is TRBV19, the J call TRBJ2-7, with D possibly TRBD2 on 5 matching bases. The germline V gene encodes CDR1 LNHDA and CDR2 SQIVND (reference sequence). This CDR3 spans 13 amino acids. V shed 7 bases and J shed 5 bases, with 15 bases lying between them. Here the CDR3 DNA reads TGTGCCAGTAAATCGCAGGCGGGCCACGAGCAGTACTTC. Translated, it gives CASKSQAGHEQYF.

V gene TRBV28 combines with J gene TRBJ2-5; 8 bases agree with TRBD2. Germline V CDR1 and CDR2: MDHEN, SYDVKM. The CDR3 runs 13 residues. J was trimmed by 5 bases and V by 7 bases; bases with no gene match: 6. In DNA, the CDR3 is TGTGCCAGCAACAGCGGGAGCGGGGAGACCCAGTACTTC. This encodes CASNSGSGETQYF.

In this sample, this clone turned up a few times. The rearrangement links TRBV7-8 to TRBJ1-1; TRBD1 is a possible D gene (6 bases). This CDR3 is 16 amino acids long. V was shortened by 1 base and J by 4 bases, with 16 bases between the two germline ends. Looked up from germline, CDR1 is SGHVS and CDR2 is FQNEAQ. In nucleotides, the CDR3 is TGTGCCAGCAGCTTAGGGATGTCACAGGGCGGCACTGAAGCTTTCTTT. It codes for CASSLGMSQGGTEAFF.

Concerning this clone: Other DNA sequences of this sample code for an identical CDR3. The rearrangement links TRBV6-5 to TRBJ2-7, with D possibly being TRBD1 (5 bases). The length of the CDR3 is 14 residues. Germline CDR1 is MNHEY and CDR2 is SVGAGI. Trimming left V 5 bases short and J 0 bases short, with 11 bases between. CDR3 sequence reads: CASSLGANSYEQYF. CDR3 DNA: TGTGCCAGCAGTCTTGGGGCCAACTCCTACGAGCAGTACTTC.

The V call is TRBV6-4, the J call TRBJ1-2, with 10 bases lining up with TRBD1. The germline V gene has CDR1 MRHNA and CDR2 SNTAGT. The CDR3 is 18 amino acids. The junction had 15 bases not matched to a gene; V was cut back by 1 base and J by 7 bases. The CDR3: CASSDYGDRGPSWGGYTF. The CDR3 DNA reads as TGTGCCAGCAGTGACTACGGGGACAGGGGACCGTCGTGGGGTGGCTACACCTTC.

The chain uses TRBV27 and TRBJ2-7; 7 nucleotides match TRBD2. Germline V CDR1 and CDR2: MNHEY, SMNVEV (reference sequence). The J segment lost 2 bases and the V segment lost 2 bases, leaving 12 bases of the junction unmatched. The CDR3 extends over 17 amino acids. This CDR3 is CASSLGVFGGSTYEQYF. The DNA of the CDR3 is TGTGCCAGCAGTTTAGGGGTGTTTGGCGGGAGTACCTACGAGCAGTACTTC.

V is TRBV5-4 and J is TRBJ2-7; D ambiguous. The V end lost 4 bases, the J end lost 2 bases, and 13 bases lay between the germline ends. The germline gives CDR1 SGHNT, CDR2 YYREEE (reference sequence). This CDR3 is built from 14 residues. CDR3 sequence: CASSRKAAPYEQYF. The DNA of the CDR3 is TGTGCCAGCAGCCGTAAGGCCGCACCCTACGAGCAGTACTTC.

The chain is built from TRBV30 and TRBJ2-3, with TRBD2 matching over 8 bases. The CDR3 spans 16 residues. CDR1 GTSNPN and CDR2 SVGIG come from the germline V gene (reference sequence). Trimming cost V 3 bases and J 1 base; bases outside gene matches: 9. This CDR3 is CAWRVSLAGRTDTQYF. CDR3 DNA: TGTGCCTGGAGAGTGAGTCTAGCGGGTCGCACAGATACGCAGTATTTT.

This clone appeared a few times. This chain uses TRBV5-1 with TRBJ2-6; D ambiguous. The germline V and J ends were trimmed by 4 bases and 0 bases, with 11 bases remaining between them. CDR1 is SGHRS, CDR2 YFSETQ, per germline. This CDR3 has 16 residues. CDR3 sequence reads: CASSANSYSGANVLTF. The CDR3 bases are TGCGCCAGCAGCGCAAACAGCTACTCTGGGGCCAACGTCCTGACTTTC.

The chain carries TRBV5-5 and TRBJ2-5, with 10 bases identical to TRBD2. The CDR3 has 14 amino acids. CDR1 and CDR2 from the germline V gene are SGHKS and YYEKEE (reference sequence). Losses at the gene ends were 3 bases for V and 1 base for J; bases not matched to a gene: 0. The CDR3 spells CASSSSGSQETQYF. The CDR3 DNA follows: TGTGCCAGCAGCTCTAGCGGGAGCCAAGAGACCCAGTACTTC.

In its sample, this clone was seen once. The chain recombines TRBV5-1 with TRBJ1-2, with TRBD1 matching 11 bases. Germline CDR1 is SGHRS and CDR2 is YFSETQ. The CDR3 extends over 15 amino acids. V lost 3 bases and J lost 6; bases outside the gene matches: 7. The CDR3 DNA reads as TGCGCCAGCAGCTGGACCCCGGGACAGGGGGATGGCTACACCTTC. Translation: CASSWTPGQGDGYTF. Drawing the rest from reference TRBV5-1 and TRBJ1-2, the complete variable domain is KAGVTQTPRYLIKTRGQQVTLSCSPISGHRSVSWYQQTPGQGLQFLFEYFSETQRNKGNFPGRFSGRQFSNSRSEMNVSTLELGDSALYLCASSWTPGQGDGYTFGSGTRLTVV.

The chain carries TRBV5-1 and TRBJ2-7; 7 nucleotides line up with TRBD2. V lost 0 bases and J lost 3; bases outside the gene matches: 6. CDR3 length equals 15 residues. Germline lookup yields CDR1 SGHRS and CDR2 YFSETQ. CDR3 coding DNA: TGCGCCAGCAGCTTGGATCAGGGAGGGTACTACGAGCAGTACTTC. It yields the protein CASSLDQGGYYEQYF. Full variable domain (rest looked up from reference TRBV5-1 and TRBJ2-7): KAGVTQTPRYLIKTRGQQVTLSCSPISGHRSVSWYQQTPGQGLQFLFEYFSETQRNKGNFPGRFSGRQFSNSRSEMNVSTLELGDSALYLCASSLDQGGYYEQYFGPGTRLTVT.

This sequence joins TRBV5-5 and TRBJ2-7, with 8 bases that match TRBD2. This CDR3 is 15 amino acids long. J was trimmed by 2 bases and V by 0 bases; bases with no gene match: 4. Germline CDR1 and CDR2: SGHKS and YYEKEE (reference sequence). The CDR3 reads CASSLEASGPYEQYF. The CDR3 DNA is TGTGCCAGCAGCTTGGAGGCTAGCGGGCCCTACGAGCAGTACTTC.

This clone has only one observation. A read error is likely here: a far larger clone is one base away. The chain recombines TRBV7-3 with TRBJ1-2; tentatively, D is TRBD1 (5 bases). Germline CDR1 SGHTA, CDR2 FQGTGA. This CDR3 has 13 amino acids. Trimming removed 7 bases at V and 2 bases at J, with 11 bases between. The CDR3 DNA sequence: TGTGCCAGCAACTTGGGGGTAAACTATGGCTACACCTTC. Protein product: CASNLGVNYGYTF.